This TCR beta chain was observed in a study of T-cell reconstitution after alpha-beta-depleted transplantation in children (dated by TCRdb to 2016 to 2017). In terms of the full investigation: T-cell immune reconstitution after TCRalphabeta/CD19-depleted allogeneic hematopoietic cell transplantation in children was quantitatively tracked in the study by means of TCR repertoire profiling.

The method was PCR. This sample was sequenced with an Illumina HiSeq 2500. TCR libraries were prepared with molecular barcoding, using unique molecular identifiers to normalize TCRbeta repertoire quantification. The public reads were quality trimmed at Q25 with fastp and then assembled into clones with MiXCR by TCRdb, keeping productive beta chains. Rows are unified per CDR3 protein, each entry keeping the most common DNA and genes. The sample data list around 500,000 distinct CDR3 sequences, and roughly an eighth of these were observed just once. The top ten clonotypes cover about 5.4% of the sample. This clonotype has at least ten counts. Its antigen remains unidentified. Base qualities are not provided; no much larger clone lies one nucleotide away. Trimming at the junction amounts to 1 base on V and 2 bases on J, and the germline ends lie 6 bases apart. Via the germline V gene (reference sequence), CDR1 is DFQATT and CDR2 SNEGSKA. There are 12 amino acids in the CDR3, from cysteine to phenylalanine inclusive. Of all the DNA, just the CDR3 is kept, 36 bases in frame from base 1.

This clonotype originated in a human donor who donated a stem cell graft to a child with combined immunodeficiency. The chain links TRBV20-1 with TRBJ2-7, with the D gene not confidently named. Source: PBMCs from the stem cell graft donor, taken from the stem cell graft. The sequenced DNA: TGCAGTGCTAGAGGTACCCCCTACGAGCAGTACTTC. It encodes CSARGTPYEQYF.